The clone carrying this T cell receptor (beta chain) has a single count. Trimming stripped 0 bases from V and 0 bases from J, with 7 bases between. The CDR3 extends over 15 amino acids. CDR1 SGHRS and CDR2 YFSETQ come from the germline V gene. These data belong to a study of blood T cell repertoires in COVID-19. Assay used: immunoSEQ multiplex PCR; TCRdb lists only in-frame clones, some missing. The profile shows approximately 130,000 clones, around 79% of them singletons. This sequence was found in an older man with acute or convalescent COVID-19. Sequenced material: peripheral blood. The chain combines TRBV5-1 with TRBJ2-1, with D unresolved. The CDR3 nucleotides read TGCGCCAGCAGCTTGGCCCTAAACTCCTACAATGAGCAGTTCTTC. It yields the protein CASSLALNSYNEQFF.